The rows below give T cell receptor beta chains drawn from one sample of a study of blood T cell repertoires in COVID-19. The data were produced by immunoSEQ multiplex PCR, yet TCRdb's version contains in-frame clones alone and is incomplete. This table has around 110,000 clones, under 90% appearing once. Sequencing was performed on peripheral blood. These receptors were collected from a woman between 65 and 79 years old with acute or convalescent COVID-19. CDR3s include the opening cysteine and the closing phenylalanine or tryptophan. D genes are given only for firm matches. Some rows mark clone size as missing; the rest say once, few, many or name a class of expanded clone.

>.|TRBV30|TRBJ1-2|TRBD1
CAWRTGGVYGYTF
TGTGCCTGGAGGACAGGGGGTGTCTATGGCTACACCTTC
>few|TRBV6-5|TRBJ1-2|TRBD1
CASSSPGGGNGYTF
TGTGCCAGCAGTAGCCCAGGGGGCGGGAATGGCTACACCTTC
>once|TRBV2|TRBJ2-7|TRBD1
CASSVRTGWEQYF
TGTGCCAGCAGCGTGAGGACAGGGTGGGAACAGTACTTC
>.|TRBV6-1|TRBJ1-2|.
CASSEALPENYGYTF
TGTGCCAGCAGTGAAGCGCTTCCCGAGAACTATGGCTACACCTTC
>.|TRBV4-2|TRBJ1-2|.
CASSQDEVRGTYGYTF
TGTGCCAGCAGCCAAGATGAAGTTAGGGGAACCTATGGCTACACCTTC
>.|TRBV9|TRBJ2-1|TRBD2
CASSVMTSGGDEQFF
TGTGCCAGCAGCGTTATGACTAGCGGGGGGGATGAGCAGTTCTTC
>once|TRBV5-1|TRBJ2-3|TRBD2
CASSLSGGATDTQYF
TGCGCCAGCAGCCTTAGCGGGGGGGCCACAGATACGCAGTATTTT
>once|TRBV5-1|TRBJ2-1|.
CASSLQTYNNEQFF
TGCGCCAGCAGCTTACAGACGTACAACAATGAGCAGTTCTTC
>.|TRBV5-1|TRBJ2-3|TRBD2
CASSGTRGADTQYF
TGCGCCAGCAGCGGGACGCGGGGGGCCGATACGCAGTATTTT
>.|TRBV7-6|TRBJ2-7|.
CASSPGYEQYF
TGTGCCAGCAGCCCCGGCTACGAGCAGTACTTC
>.|TRBV2|TRBJ2-3|TRBD1
CASNGQGGWLSTDTQYF
TGTGCCAGCAATGGACAGGGGGGTTGGCTCAGCACAGATACGCAGTATTTT
>.|TRBV4-1|TRBJ2-1|TRBD2
CASSQGTAGFDHEQFF
TGCGCCAGCAGCCAAGGTACAGCGGGGTTTGATCATGAGCAGTTCTTC
>.|TRBV21-1|TRBJ1-2|.
CASRTDRVYGYTF
TGTGCCAGCAGAACAGACAGGGTCTATGGCTACACCTTC
>.|TRBV4-3|TRBJ1-4|.
CASSQGRVNEKLFF
TGCGCCAGCAGCCAAGGACGGGTTAATGAAAAACTGTTTTTT
>.|TRBV18|TRBJ2-3|TRBD2
CASSLRGGISTDTQYF
TGTGCCAGCTCGTTGCGGGGGGGGATATCCACAGATACGCAGTATTTT
>.|TRBV7-9|TRBJ1-1|.
CASSLRGDTEAFF
TGTGCCAGCAGCCTCCGAGGAGACACTGAAGCTTTCTTT
>.|TRBV7-8|TRBJ1-6|TRBD1
CASSLADRGLGSPLHF
TGTGCCAGCAGCTTAGCCGACAGGGGGCTCGGCTCACCCCTCCACTTT
>.|TRBV7-2|TRBJ1-1|.
CASSLVSDRRTEAFF
TGTGCCAGCAGCTTAGTGTCAGACAGGCGGACTGAAGCTTTCTTT
>.|TRBV2|TRBJ1-3|.
CASSAEWTAGNTIYF
TGTGCCAGCAGTGCAGAGTGGACAGCTGGAAACACCATATATTTT
>once|TRBV10-1|TRBJ1-2|TRBD1
CASSESRDRNGYTF
TGCGCCAGCAGTGAGTCGAGGGACAGGAATGGCTACACCTTC
>.|TRBV6-2/TRBV6-3|TRBJ1-2|TRBD1
CASSSRTGPTINYGYTF
TGTGCCAGCAGTTCTCGGACAGGGCCAACTATTAACTATGGCTACACCTTC
>few|TRBV6-5|TRBJ2-7|.
CASSTWDSSSYEQYF
TGTGCCAGCAGTACCTGGGACTCTAGCTCCTACGAGCAGTACTTC
>.|TRBV9|TRBJ2-1|.
CASSVGIVRSYNEQFF
TGTGCCAGCAGCGTAGGTATCGTCAGATCCTACAATGAGCAGTTCTTC
>.|TRBV4-3|TRBJ1-1|.
CASSQDQQGRTEAFF
TGCGCCAGCAGCCAAGATCAGCAGGGAAGGACTGAAGCTTTCTTT
>.|TRBV5-4|TRBJ1-5|.
CASSFLLIGSNQPQHF
TGTGCCAGCAGCTTTTTACTGATCGGTAGCAATCAGCCCCAGCATTTT
>.|TRBV6-2/TRBV6-3|TRBJ2-4|TRBD1
CASSITGGGNIQYF
TGTGCCAGCAGTATCACAGGGGGAGGTAACATTCAGTACTTC
>.|TRBV30|TRBJ1-1|TRBD1
CAWSVLRTGNTEAFF
TGTGCCTGGAGTGTACTTAGGACAGGGAACACTGAAGCTTTCTTT
>.|TRBV3-1/TRBV3-2|TRBJ1-5|.
CASSQSDRNNLYSNQPQHF
TGTGCCAGCAGCCAGTCGGACAGAAACAATTTATATAGCAATCAGCCCCAGCATTTT
>.|TRBV5-1|TRBJ2-5|.
CASSPEGRLGETQYF
TGCGCCAGCAGCCCCGAGGGCCGTCTGGGGGAGACCCAGTACTTC
>few|TRBV19|TRBJ2-2|.
CASSLGTEIGELFF
TGTGCCAGTAGTCTGGGGACTGAAATCGGGGAGCTGTTTTTT
>.|TRBV15|TRBJ2-2|TRBD1
CATSRDRGDTGELFF
TGTGCCACCAGCAGGGACAGGGGGGACACCGGGGAGCTGTTTTTT
>.|TRBV5-5|TRBJ1-1|.
CASSLEQWNTEAFF
TGTGCCAGCAGCTTGGAGCAATGGAACACTGAAGCTTTCTTT
>.|TRBV11-2|TRBJ2-7|TRBD1
CASSLPQGWREQYF
TGTGCCAGCAGCCTACCACAGGGGTGGAGGGAGCAGTACTTC
>.|TRBV5-8|TRBJ1-4|TRBD1
CASSFGTGLFF
TGTGCCAGCAGCTTCGGGACAGGGCTGTTTTTT
>few|TRBV4-1|TRBJ1-3|.
CASSQGSQGNFRSGNTIYF
TGCGCCAGCAGCCAAGGTAGTCAGGGGAATTTTCGGTCTGGAAACACCATATATTTT
>.|TRBV5-1|TRBJ2-7|TRBD2
CASRLAGGTYEQYF
TGCGCCAGCAGACTAGCGGGGGGCACCTACGAGCAGTACTTC
>.|TRBV7-2|TRBJ2-5|TRBD2
CASSKSGRGVETQYF
TGTGCCAGCAGCAAGAGCGGGAGGGGAGTGGAGACCCAGTACTTC
>few|TRBV12-3/TRBV12-4|TRBJ2-1|.
CASSLGQGRQFF
TGTGCCAGCAGTTTGGGGCAGGGCCGGCAGTTCTTC
>few|TRBV4-2|TRBJ2-3|TRBD2
CASSPIVAGRGDTQYF
TGTGCCAGCAGCCCCATAGTAGCGGGGCGGGGGGATACGCAGTATTTT
>.|TRBV6-6|TRBJ1-1|.
CASEYGAGSTEAFF
TGTGCCAGTGAATATGGGGCGGGGAGCACTGAAGCTTTCTTT
>.|TRBV6-6|TRBJ2-2|.
CASSYSTETGELFF
TGTGCCAGCAGTTACTCCACGGAGACCGGGGAGCTGTTTTTT
>.|TRBV12-3/TRBV12-4|TRBJ1-2|.
CASSLQYYGYTF
TGTGCCAGCAGCCTACAGTACTATGGCTACACCTTC
>.|TRBV3-1/TRBV3-2|TRBJ1-2|.
CASSPEVRVGTYGYTF
TGTGCCAGCAGCCCGGAGGTCCGGGTCGGAACCTATGGCTACACCTTC
>.|TRBV7-6|TRBJ1-6|.
CASSLAYGGSPLHF
TGTGCCAGCAGCTTAGCCTACGGGGGATCACCCCTCCACTTT
>.|TRBV13|TRBJ1-3|.
CASSLSVGNTIYF
TGTGCCAGCAGCTTGTCGGTAGGAAACACCATATATTTT
>.|TRBV27|TRBJ1-2|.
CASSLNREGNYGYTF
TGTGCCAGCAGCCTAAACAGGGAAGGTAACTATGGCTACACCTTC
>.|TRBV7-2|TRBJ2-2|.
CASSLVASERSGELFF
TGTGCCAGCAGCTTAGTTGCTAGCGAAAGGTCCGGGGAGCTGTTTTTT
>.|TRBV20-1|TRBJ1-3|TRBD1
CSATETGLGNTIYF
TGCAGTGCTACTGAGACAGGGCTAGGAAACACCATATATTTT
>.|TRBV7-2|TRBJ2-1|.
CASETRNNEQFF
TGTGCCAGCGAAACGCGGAACAATGAGCAGTTCTTC
>.|TRBV7-9|TRBJ2-7|TRBD1
CASSLARGRLEQYF
TGTGCCAGCAGCTTAGCCAGGGGGCGGCTTGAGCAGTACTTC
>.|TRBV10-1|TRBJ2-1|.
CASSEYPSLGEQFF
TGCGCCAGCAGTGAGTATCCCTCCCTAGGTGAGCAGTTCTTC
>.|TRBV4-1|TRBJ1-1|TRBD1
CASSQARQGIMNTEAFF
TGCGCCAGCAGCCAAGCTCGACAGGGGATAATGAACACTGAAGCTTTCTTT
>.|TRBV6-4|TRBJ1-2|TRBD1
CASRAGTGGFSGYTF
TGTGCCAGCAGAGCCGGGACAGGGGGTTTCTCTGGCTACACCTTC
>few|TRBV2|TRBJ2-3|.
CASRVQGSTDTQYF
TGTGCCAGCAGGGTACAGGGAAGCACAGATACGCAGTATTTT
>once|TRBV20-1|TRBJ1-4|.
CSAARDEKLFF
TGCAGTGCAGCCCGAGATGAAAAACTGTTTTTT